This TCR beta chain was captured by sequencing in a study of shared clonotypes between healthy human individuals. Broader study findings: Between a handful of donors, naive CD4 clonotypes were shared at a level of about 5%. The study found lower generation probabilities in non-shared clonotypes than in those shared by all four donors. Apart from blood, nothing was sampled; tissue repertoires likely differ.

Some clones are missing from TCRdb's copy, which holds only in-frame ones; the method was immunoSEQ multiplex PCR. The sample shows approximately 2.5 million clones, over 85% of them seen only once. Note on this clone: Its antigen is not identified.

CDR1 SQVTM and CDR2 ANQGSEA come from the germline V gene. The CDR3 totals 10 residues. Trimming left V 6 bases short and J 2 bases short, with 3 bases between. The sequenced sample was naive CD4+ T cells sorted from blood. This sample's subset: CD45RA+ positively selected. The rearrangement links TRBV29-1 to TRBJ2-3; D remains unclear. The TCR comes from a young man in good health. CDR3 loop: CSVSTDTQYF. The CDR3 DNA follows: TGCAGCGTCTCCACAGATACGCAGTATTTT.